This TCR beta chain was sequenced during a study of post-analysis software for immune sequencing data. Study-level findings and limits: When patients were compared with controls, roughly five TRBV segments were more frequent, TRBV5-6, TRBV5-1 and TRBV20-1 among them.

With respect to this clonotype: Its target is not known.

Built from TCR beta cDNA, the libraries had unique molecular identifiers in them. It was from about 0.94 to 9.7 million T cells that about 540,000 cDNA molecules came. TCRdb processed the PCR reads anew with MiXCR; each CDR3 protein has one entry. The sample holds some 450,000 distinct CDR3 sequences, around 40% seen once. CDR1 is SGHRS, CDR2 YFSETQ, per germline. Trimming took 3 bases from V and 2 from J; bases not matched to a gene: 8. The CDR3 has 15 residues. V gene TRBV5-1 combines with J gene TRBJ2-7, with 7 bases fitting TRBD2. The sequenced sample was blood. The TCR comes from a girl between 5 and 17 years old with multiple sclerosis. CDR3 loop: CASSSDPSGPYEQYF. In nucleotides, the CDR3 is TGCGCCAGCAGCTCGGACCCTAGCGGTCCCTACGAGCAGTACTTC.